Listed below are T cell receptor beta chains from one sample, sequenced in a study of vaccination effects on CD4 cells after COVID-19. Assay: immunoSEQ multiplex PCR; the TCRdb copy retains only in-frame clones and omits some. The table lists more than 50,000 clones, about 80% of them singletons, with 0.75% to 1% in the top ten. These receptors are not linked to any known antigen. Sample: CD4+ T cells from PBMCs cultured with HCoV-OC43 spike peptides, taken after COVID-19 vaccination. Receptor source: a human donor who received a COVID-19 vaccine. The CDR3 runs from the conserved cysteine through the conserved F or W. A D gene is named only where the DNA matches it firmly. The size of a clone is reported for some rows only, either as once, few or many, or as a class for expanded clones.

V	length	D	size	J	CDR3	DNA
TRBV5-1	15	.	.	TRBJ1-1	CASSLAHWEGTEAFF	TGCGCCAGCAGCTTGGCACATTGGGAAGGGACTGAAGCTTTCTTT
TRBV2	15	.	.	TRBJ2-5	CASKKDGAGRETQYF	TGTGCCAGCAAGAAGGACGGGGCGGGTCGAGAGACCCAGTACTTC
TRBV18	15	.	.	TRBJ1-1	CASSPPYGLNTEAFF	TGTGCCAGCTCACCACCTTACGGATTGAACACTGAAGCTTTCTTT
TRBV9	13	.	.	TRBJ1-1	CASSVSSDSEAFF	TGTGCCAGCAGCGTAAGTTCTGACAGTGAAGCTTTCTTT
TRBV5-1	21	TRBD2	.	TRBJ2-3	CASSFLPGSGLAGGRVDTQYF	TGCGCCAGCAGCTTTCTACCTGGATCGGGACTAGCGGGGGGCCGGGTAGATACGCAGTATTTT
TRBV2	14	TRBD1	.	TRBJ2-3	CASSTTGGADTQYF	TGTGCCAGCAGTACCACAGGGGGCGCAGATACGCAGTATTTT
TRBV5-6	18	.	.	TRBJ2-6	CASSLRVVLPAGANVLTF	TGTGCCAGCAGCTTGCGGGTAGTTCTGCCTGCTGGGGCCAACGTCCTGACTTTC
TRBV7-2	15	.	.	TRBJ2-3	CASTLRRGGTDTQYF	TGTGCCAGCACCCTAAGGAGGGGTGGCACAGATACGCAGTATTTT
TRBV12-3/TRBV12-4	13	.	.	TRBJ1-6	CAHSVGGHSPLHF	TGTGCCCACTCTGTGGGGGGCCATTCACCCCTCCACTTT
TRBV7-3	15	TRBD2	.	TRBJ2-1	CASSTLAGGRNEQFF	TGTGCCAGCAGCACTCTCGCGGGGGGTAGGAATGAGCAGTTCTTC
TRBV4-3	14	.	.	TRBJ1-2	CASSSRGGSYGYTF	TGCGCCAGCTCCTCCCGAGGGGGATCCTATGGCTACACCTTC
TRBV5-1	14	TRBD1	.	TRBJ1-2	CASSIRTGNYGYTF	TGCGCCAGCAGCATACGGACAGGGAACTATGGCTACACCTTC
TRBV11-3	15	.	.	TRBJ1-2	CASSLGRCGVYGYTF	TGTGCCAGCAGCTTGGGGCGGTGCGGAGTCTATGGCTACACCTTC
TRBV4-1	16	.	.	TRBJ1-2	CASSQEKVPTSDGYTF	TGCGCCAGCAGCCAAGAAAAGGTACCGACCTCGGATGGCTACACCTTC
TRBV14	17	TRBD1	.	TRBJ1-4	CASSQRTGALTNEKLFF	TGTGCCAGCAGCCAGCGCACAGGGGCATTAACTAATGAAAAACTGTTTTTT
TRBV7-9	17	.	.	TRBJ2-3	CASSTYRPTSGTDTQYF	TGTGCCAGCAGCACTTACCGACCGACTAGTGGCACAGATACGCAGTATTTT
TRBV7-6	16	TRBD2	.	TRBJ2-2	CASSLIGGDYTGELFF	TGTGCCAGCAGCTTAATCGGGGGGGATTACACCGGGGAGCTGTTTTTT
TRBV5-1	15	.	.	TRBJ1-5	CASSLRTGAGQPQHF	TGCGCCAGCAGCTTGAGGACGGGCGCAGGCCAGCCCCAGCATTTT
TRBV5-1	15	TRBD2	.	TRBJ2-1	CASSGLAGGPGEQFF	TGCGCCAGCAGCGGACTAGCGGGGGGGCCGGGTGAGCAGTTCTTC
TRBV5-1	16	.	few	TRBJ1-4	CASRPGSGRANEKLFF	TGCGCCAGCAGGCCCGGGAGTGGCAGGGCTAATGAAAAACTGTTTTTT
TRBV11-2	15	TRBD1	.	TRBJ2-1	CASSDPGTAFNEQFF	TGTGCCAGCAGCGACCCCGGGACAGCCTTCAATGAGCAGTTCTTC
TRBV10-3	13	TRBD1	.	TRBJ2-5	CAIGQGYQETQYF	TGTGCCATCGGACAGGGGTACCAAGAGACCCAGTACTTC
TRBV5-4	14	TRBD2	few	TRBJ2-3	CASSRTSDADTQYF	TGTGCCAGCAGCAGGACTAGCGACGCAGATACGCAGTATTTT
TRBV7-3	14	.	few	TRBJ2-2	CASSPRSSTGELFF	TGTGCCAGCAGCCCGCGATCGAGCACCGGGGAGCTGTTTTTT
TRBV7-9	13	.	once	TRBJ2-6	CASSFVGANVLTF	TGTGCCAGCAGCTTCGTTGGGGCCAACGTCCTGACTTTC
TRBV12-3/TRBV12-4	13	TRBD2	once	TRBJ2-3	CASSGGSTDTQYF	TGTGCCAGCAGCGGGGGGAGCACAGATACGCAGTATTTT
TRBV28	17	.	.	TRBJ1-5	CASSDPLVGYSNQPQHF	TGTGCCAGCAGTGACCCTCTTGTGGGTTATAGCAATCAGCCCCAGCATTTT
TRBV4-2	14	.	.	TRBJ2-1	CASSQEAQDNEQFF	TGTGCCAGCAGCCAAGAGGCACAGGACAATGAGCAGTTCTTC
TRBV24-1	13	.	few	TRBJ2-3	CATSDLSEDTQYF	TGTGCCACCAGTGATTTGTCGGAGGATACGCAGTATTTT
TRBV6-5	14	.	.	TRBJ1-1	CASSTDSSNTEAFF	TGTGCCAGCAGCACGGACAGCTCGAACACTGAAGCTTTCTTT
TRBV14	15	.	.	TRBJ1-6	CASSQDGRKNSPLHF	TGTGCCAGCAGCCAAGATGGCAGGAAGAATTCACCCCTCCACTTT
TRBV19	15	.	.	TRBJ1-5	CASSIPGAGNQPQHF	TGTGCCAGTAGTATCCCAGGGGCTGGCAATCAGCCCCAGCATTTT
TRBV19	15	.	.	TRBJ2-2	CASSIQGLDTGELFF	TGTGCCAGTAGTATACAGGGTTTAGACACCGGGGAGCTGTTTTTT
TRBV2	19	TRBD2	few	TRBJ2-3	CASGGPGLAGYTSTDTQYF	TGTGCCAGCGGAGGACCGGGACTAGCGGGTTACACTAGCACAGATACGCAGTATTTT
TRBV24-1	17	TRBD1	.	TRBJ1-5	CATSEPGQEYSNQPQHF	TGTGCCACCAGTGAACCCGGACAGGAATATAGCAATCAGCCCCAGCATTTT
TRBV4-1	15	.	.	TRBJ1-1	CASSQVGRVGTEAFF	TGCGCCAGCAGCCAAGTAGGCAGGGTGGGCACTGAAGCTTTCTTT
TRBV6-5	14	.	.	TRBJ1-3	CASSSLRSGNTIYF	TGTGCCAGCAGTTCGCTCCGCTCTGGAAACACCATATATTTT
TRBV5-1	14	.	few	TRBJ2-5	CASSFYPGAETQYF	TGCGCCAGCAGCTTTTATCCAGGGGCGGAGACCCAGTACTTC
TRBV9	16	.	.	TRBJ1-1	CASSGDGRGTNTEAFF	TGTGCCAGCAGCGGAGACGGCCGTGGGACGAACACTGAAGCTTTCTTT
TRBV5-4	12	.	.	TRBJ2-3	CASSSTTDTQYF	TGTGCCAGCAGTTCAACCACAGATACGCAGTATTTT
TRBV6-5	16	TRBD1	.	TRBJ1-6	CASSYLPGTGGSPLHF	TGTGCCAGCAGTTACCTTCCCGGGACAGGGGGGTCACCCCTCCACTTT
TRBV7-2	13	.	once	TRBJ1-5	CASSPSIYQPQHF	TGTGCCAGCAGCCCCTCGATCTATCAGCCCCAGCATTTT
TRBV5-6	15	TRBD1	.	TRBJ1-1	CASSPGGQGSTEAFF	TGTGCCAGCAGCCCGGGGGGACAGGGGAGCACTGAAGCTTTCTTT
TRBV6-1	14	.	.	TRBJ1-1	CASREAQWDTEAFF	TGTGCCAGCAGGGAAGCCCAGTGGGACACTGAAGCTTTCTTT
TRBV7-9	16	.	.	TRBJ1-6	CASSLIWGSRESPLHF	TGTGCCAGCAGCTTAATATGGGGGAGTCGGGAATCACCCCTCCACTTT